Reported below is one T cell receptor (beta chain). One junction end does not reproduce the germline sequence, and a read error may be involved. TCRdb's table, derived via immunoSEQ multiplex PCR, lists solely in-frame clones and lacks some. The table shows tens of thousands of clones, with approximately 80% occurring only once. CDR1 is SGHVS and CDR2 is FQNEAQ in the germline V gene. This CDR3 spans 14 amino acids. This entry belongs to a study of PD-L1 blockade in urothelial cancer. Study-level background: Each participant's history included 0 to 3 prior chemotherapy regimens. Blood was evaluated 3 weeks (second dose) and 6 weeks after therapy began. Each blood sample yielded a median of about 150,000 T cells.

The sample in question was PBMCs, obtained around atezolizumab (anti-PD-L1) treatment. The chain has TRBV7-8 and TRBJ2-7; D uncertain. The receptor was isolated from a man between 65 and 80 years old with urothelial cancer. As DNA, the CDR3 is TGTGCCAGCAGCTCCCAACCGCTTCCCTACGATCAGTACTTC. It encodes CASSSQPLPYDQYF.